The present entry profiles one T cell receptor beta chain with its context. Its cognate antigen is unknown. The table came from immunoSEQ multiplex PCR; TCRdb's copy has only in-frame clones and leaves some out. The repertoire has tens of thousands of clones, over 70% of them found once; the top ten carry less than 11%. The germline V and J ends were trimmed by 1 base and 1 base, with 7 bases remaining between them. CDR1 and CDR2 (germline): SGHVS, FQNEAQ. The CDR3 is 14 residues long. These data originate in a study of OX40 agonist ivuxolimab in advanced cancers. Findings and limits, study-wide: Clonal expansion was seen in CD4+ and CD8+ blood T cells by week 6 at 0.1 to 3.0 mg/kg.

J is TRBJ1-2 and V is TRBV7-8; D not resolved. The sequencing used CD4+ or CD8+ T cells sorted from blood, collected in a trial of the OX40 agonist ivuxolimab. The TCR sequence derives from an adult with an advanced solid tumor such as melanoma, head and neck, liver or kidney cancer. CDR3 nucleotides: TGTGCCAGCAGCTTAGATACTGTTAACTATGGCTACACCTTC. Its translation is CASSLDTVNYGYTF.